This T cell receptor (beta chain) came from a study of blood T cell repertoires in COVID-19. The method was immunoSEQ multiplex PCR; TCRdb's version includes in-frame clones alone and lacks a portion of them. The table records about 280,000 clones, 70% to 90% of them present only once. The TCR was taken from a woman aged 25 to 39 with acute COVID-19. The sample comprised PBMCs or T cells enriched from blood (not recorded which).

The CDR3 nucleotides are TGTGCCAGCAGTCCCGGGACTAGCAGTTCTGGGGCCAACGTCCTGACTTTC. This gives the protein CASSPGTSSSGANVLTF. The V call is TRBV28, the J call TRBJ2-6; 9 bases match TRBD2. Per the germline V gene, CDR1 is MDHEN and CDR2 is SYDVKM. The CDR3 is made up of 17 amino acids. The J segment lost 1 base and the V segment lost 5 bases, leaving 6 bases of the junction unmatched.